These T cell receptor beta chains were read from a single sample in a study of cytomegalovirus exposure and HLA in healthy donors. The data were produced by immunoSEQ multiplex PCR, yet TCRdb's version contains in-frame clones alone and is incomplete. Here the sample spans roughly 74,000 clones, under 80% being singletons. Sequenced material: PBMCs. The receptor source for this set is a man aged 35 to 55 in good health and CMV-seronegative. Each CDR3 is given with its conserved first and last residue. D genes are given only for firm matches. Clone size is not always given. Where it is, it says once, few, many or a class for expanded clones.

j_call,v_call,d_call,clone_size,cdr3_aa,cdr3_nt
TRBJ1-2,TRBV11-2,.,.,CASSLDRLPDGYTF,TGTGCCAGCAGCTTAGATAGACTTCCGGATGGCTACACCTTC
TRBJ1-2,TRBV28,.,.,CASSLGIYYGYTF,TGTGCCAGCAGTTTAGGCATCTACTATGGCTACACCTTC
TRBJ2-1,TRBV7-8,.,.,CASSPAGFHEQFF,TGTGCCAGCAGCCCGGCGGGGTTCCATGAGCAGTTCTTC
TRBJ2-1,TRBV19,TRBD2,.,CASSITLATSGRNEQFF,TGTGCCAGTAGTATAACGTTGGCCACTAGCGGGAGGAATGAGCAGTTCTTC
TRBJ2-1,TRBV15,TRBD2,.,CATSRGFSGSRNEQFF,TGTGCCACCAGCAGGGGTTTTAGCGGGAGTCGCAATGAGCAGTTCTTC
TRBJ1-6,TRBV4-1,TRBD1,.,CASSQTGADNSPLHF,TGCGCCAGCAGCCAAACAGGGGCCGATAATTCACCCCTCCACTTT
TRBJ1-1,TRBV18,.,.,CASSLRNTEAFF,TGTGCCAGCTCCCTCAGGAACACTGAAGCTTTCTTT
TRBJ1-2,TRBV19,TRBD1,.,CASSLDRGHYGYTF,TGTGCCAGTAGTTTGGACAGGGGACACTATGGCTACACCTTC
TRBJ2-7,TRBV18,TRBD1,.,CASSPSGTAYEQYF,TGTGCCAGCTCACCGTCCGGGACAGCCTACGAGCAGTACTTC
TRBJ2-5,TRBV27,TRBD2,.,CASKVRRREGETQYF,TGTGCCAGCAAAGTTCGTCGTCGGGAGGGAGAGACCCAGTACTTC
TRBJ2-3,TRBV6-1,TRBD1,.,CASSKGGLDTQYF,TGTGCCAGCAGTAAAGGGGGCCTGGATACGCAGTATTTT
TRBJ2-1,TRBV27,.,once,CASKLPQGNEQFF,TGTGCCAGCAAACTGCCCCAGGGGAATGAGCAGTTCTTC
TRBJ2-7,TRBV11-3,TRBD2,.,CASSRGGDGEQYF,TGTGCCAGCAGCCGGGGAGGGGACGGTGAGCAGTACTTC
TRBJ2-7,TRBV19,TRBD1,.,CASSDRSLTYEQYF,TGTGCCAGTTCGGACAGGAGTCTGACTTACGAGCAGTACTTC
TRBJ1-6,TRBV2,.,once,CASSSPFGREDAGSPLHF,TGTGCCAGCAGTTCACCATTCGGGCGGGAAGACGCAGGTTCACCCCTCCACTTT
TRBJ2-5,TRBV9,TRBD1,.,CASSPRQGEETQYF,TGTGCCAGCAGCCCGCGACAGGGAGAGGAGACCCAGTACTTC
TRBJ2-3,TRBV5-4,.,few,CASSLGGASTDTQYF,TGTGCCAGCAGCTTGGGTGGAGCTAGCACAGATACGCAGTATTTT
TRBJ2-1,TRBV18,.,.,CASSPPRTYNEQFF,TGTGCCAGCTCACCACCGCGGACCTACAATGAGCAGTTCTTC
TRBJ2-3,TRBV7-2,.,once,CASSPRQSTDTQYF,TGTGCCAGCAGCCCAAGACAGAGCACAGATACGCAGTATTTT
TRBJ2-3,TRBV7-2,.,.,CASSLGSPRDTQYF,TGTGCCAGCAGCCTAGGCTCGCCCAGGGATACGCAGTATTTT
TRBJ1-1,TRBV19,TRBD1,.,CASIGQGLRNTEAFF,TGTGCCAGTATTGGACAGGGTCTAAGGAACACTGAAGCTTTCTTT
TRBJ1-2,TRBV9,.,.,CASNLAGSYGYTF,TGTGCCAGCAACCTCGCCGGGAGCTATGGCTACACCTTC
TRBJ1-2,TRBV27,.,.,CASSDGQSYGYTF,TGTGCCAGCAGTGACGGACAAAGCTATGGCTACACCTTC
TRBJ2-1,TRBV5-5,TRBD1,.,CASRRGQGSDEQFF,TGTGCCAGCAGACGCGGACAGGGGAGCGATGAGCAGTTCTTC
TRBJ1-1,TRBV28,TRBD1,once,CATLPRTGRYMEAFF,TGTGCCACCCTCCCCCGGACAGGACGCTATATGGAAGCTTTCTTT
TRBJ2-3,TRBV28,TRBD2,once,CASRATSGILADTQYF,TGTGCCAGCAGAGCGACTAGCGGGATTCTCGCAGATACGCAGTATTTT
TRBJ1-1,TRBV6-1,TRBD1,.,CAGRFNRGRYTEAFF,TGTGCCGGCAGATTCAACAGGGGGCGATACACTGAAGCTTTCTTT
TRBJ2-7,TRBV28,TRBD2,.,CASSLGTSGRGKVGLYEQYF,TGTGCCAGCAGTTTGGGGACTAGCGGGAGGGGAAAGGTAGGTCTCTACGAGCAGTACTTC
TRBJ2-7,TRBV6-6,.,few,CASSRQPQSYEQYF,TGTGCCAGCAGTCGACAACCCCAGTCCTACGAGCAGTACTTC
TRBJ2-3,TRBV7-3,.,.,CASSLDRSTDTQYF,TGTGCCAGCAGCCTGGACAGAAGCACAGATACGCAGTATTTT
TRBJ2-1,TRBV14,.,once,CASSQKGRAPLQFF,TGTGCCAGCAGCCAAAAAGGGAGAGCGCCATTGCAGTTCTTC
TRBJ2-1,TRBV27,.,few,CASSLSGSSYNEQFF,TGTGCCAGCAGTTTATCGGGGAGCTCCTACAATGAGCAGTTCTTC
TRBJ2-7,TRBV6-1,TRBD1,few,CASGQAYEQYF,TGTGCCAGTGGACAGGCCTACGAGCAGTACTTC
TRBJ2-7,TRBV5-4,.,.,CASSFVNSKGEQYF,TGTGCCAGCAGCTTTGTGAACAGTAAAGGCGAGCAGTACTTC
TRBJ1-5,TRBV2,.,.,CASSEFQGNQPQHF,TGTGCCAGCAGTGAGTTCCAGGGAAATCAGCCCCAGCATTTT
TRBJ1-4,TRBV30,.,.,CAWSVTRVVTNEKLFF,TGTGCCTGGAGTGTGACCAGGGTCGTAACTAATGAAAAACTGTTTTTT
TRBJ2-5,TRBV7-2,.,.,CASSFGGSQETQYF,TGTGCCAGCAGCTTTGGCGGGTCCCAAGAGACCCAGTACTTC
TRBJ2-5,TRBV5-1,TRBD2,.,CASSLSLGREETQYF,TGCGCCAGCAGCTTGTCTCTAGGGAGGGAAGAGACCCAGTACTTC
TRBJ2-3,TRBV2,TRBD1,.,CASNAGTGGGGTQYF,TGTGCCAGCAATGCCGGGACAGGTGGAGGAGGTACGCAGTATTTT
TRBJ2-7,TRBV6-1,TRBD2,.,CASSEELAGVSYEQYF,TGTGCCAGCAGTGAAGAGCTAGCGGGAGTTAGCTACGAGCAGTACTTC
TRBJ1-5,TRBV14,.,.,CASSQGGGNQPQHF,TGTGCCAGCAGCCAAGGGGGGGGCAATCAGCCCCAGCATTTT